Below are 28 T cell receptor beta chains sequenced from a single sample in a study of T cells in localized non-small cell lung cancer. TCRdb keeps only in-frame clones here, not all; method: immunoSEQ multiplex PCR. The data contain roughly 77,000 clones, around 90% of them seen just once; the ten biggest clones take up more than 20%. This specimen consisted of peripheral blood, obtained before any cancer treatment. These receptors were collected from a woman aged 35 to 75 with stage I squamous cell lung carcinoma.

Here the CDR3 DNA reads TGTGCCAGCTCACAAGTCGAGAACACTGAAGCTTTCTTT. Translated: CASSQVENTEAFF. V is TRBV18 and J is TRBJ1-1; D remains ambiguous. CDR1 and CDR2 from the germline V gene are KGHSH and LQKENI. The ends were cut back, 4 bases at V and 1 base at J, with 7 bases in the middle. This CDR3 is 13 amino acids long. Full variable domain (remainder filled in from reference TRBV18 and TRBJ1-1): NAGVMQNPRHLVRRRGQEARLRCSPMKGHSHVYWYRQLPEEGLKFMVYLQKENIIDESGMPKERFSAEFPKEGPSILRIQQVVRGDSAAYFCASSQVENTEAFFGQGTRLTVV.

This chain joins TRBV30 and TRBJ2-5; D is ambiguous. V was cut by 0 bases and J by 0 bases, with 5 bases left in between. Germline V lookup: CDR1 GTSNPN, CDR2 SVGIG (reference sequence). This CDR3 has 13 amino acids. CDR3 residues: CAWSVQNQETQYF. CDR3 DNA: TGTGCCTGGAGTGTACAGAACCAAGAGACCCAGTACTTC.

V is TRBV30 and J is TRBJ2-7, with a tentative D call TRBD2 (5 bases). In germline, CDR1 is GTSNPN, CDR2 SVGIG (reference sequence). This CDR3 is 15 amino acids long. Trimming took off 2 bases at V and 2 bases at J, with 16 bases between the two ends. The chain's CDR3 is CAWSPGIPPAYEQYF. The CDR3 DNA is TGTGCCTGGAGTCCCGGGATTCCACCCGCCTACGAGCAGTACTTC.

The table lists this clone with a count of one. CDR3 DNA sequence: TGCGCCAGCAGCCTAGGGACGCCTAATGAAAAACTGTTTTTT. Amino acids: CASSLGTPNEKLFF. The V call is TRBV5-1, the J call TRBJ1-4, with D tentatively TRBD1 (5 bases). Germline CDR1 is SGHRS and CDR2 is YFSETQ. CDR3 length: 14 residues. V was cut by 4 bases and J by 3 bases, with 10 bases left in between.

The chain has TRBV30 and TRBJ1-2; 7 bases are shared with TRBD1. The CDR3 totals 15 residues. V trimming: 0 bases; J trimming: 5 bases; junction bases outside the gene matches: 9. Germline-derived CDR1 and CDR2 are GTSNPN and SVGIG (reference sequence). CDR3 in DNA: TGTGCCTGGAGTGTGAGGGGGCCAATCCTTTATGGCTACACCTTC. Its protein is CAWSVRGPILYGYTF.

The V gene is TRBV2, the J gene TRBJ2-3; D is ambiguous. CDR1 is SNHLY and CDR2 is FYNNEI in the germline V gene. CDR3 size: 16 residues. The V end lost 6 bases, the J end lost 0 bases, and 16 bases lay between the germline ends. The CDR3 here is CASSRLQTTSTDTQYF. The CDR3 DNA follows: TGTGCCAGCAGCCGGTTACAGACAACTAGCACAGATACGCAGTATTTT.

This chain uses TRBV5-1 with TRBJ2-3; TRBD1 might be the D (6 bases). V lost 0 bases to trimming and J lost 3 bases, with 11 bases between them. This CDR3 contains 15 residues. The germline V gene has CDR1 SGHRS and CDR2 YFSETQ. The DNA of the CDR3 is TGCGCCAGCAGCTTGGTACAGGGAAGGACAGATACGCAGTATTTT. Protein: CASSLVQGRTDTQYF.

The V call is TRBV27, the J call TRBJ1-2, with TRBD1 as a possible D gene (6 bases). The CDR3 is 13 residues long. With 6 bases removed from V and 4 bases from J, the gap between germline ends came to 12 bases. CDR1 and CDR2 (germline): MNHEY, SMNVEV (reference sequence). The CDR3 DNA reads as TGTGCCAGCAGACGGGACACTTCCTATGGCTACACCTTC. Its translation is CASRRDTSYGYTF.

This clone appeared a few times. DNA for the CDR3: TGCGCCAGCAGCCAAGACGTAACCTACAATGAGCAGTTCTTC. Translating gives CASSQDVTYNEQFF. The chain links TRBV4-1 to TRBJ2-1; D is unclear. The V gene's germline CDR1 is MGHRA and CDR2 YSYEKL. The V and J ends lost 0 bases and 2 bases respectively, with 5 bases between them. The CDR3 extends over 14 amino acids.

The J gene is TRBJ2-2, the V gene TRBV28; D call uncertain. Trimming stripped 3 bases from V and 1 base from J, with 3 bases between. This CDR3 is 13 amino acids long. Germline V CDR1 and CDR2: MDHEN, SYDVKM. CDR3 sequence (DNA): TGTGCCAGCAGTTTGGGGAACACCGGGGAGCTGTTTTTT. It codes for CASSLGNTGELFF.

The V call is TRBV9, the J call TRBJ1-2; D not certain. The CDR3 has 15 residues. The germline V and J ends were trimmed by 0 bases and 3 bases, with 12 bases remaining between them. From germline, CDR1 is SGDLS and CDR2 YYNGEE. The CDR3 sequence is CASSVGTGQDYGYTF. The CDR3, as DNA: TGTGCCAGCAGCGTAGGCACGGGTCAGGACTATGGCTACACCTTC. The entire variable domain, with the rest obtained from reference TRBV9 and TRBJ1-2, is as follows: DSGVTQTPKHLITATGQRVTLRCSPRSGDLSVYWYQQSLDQGLQFLIQYYNGEERAKGNILERFSAQQFPDLHSELNLSSLELGDSALYFCASSVGTGQDYGYTFGSGTRLTVV.

This chain connects TRBV11-3 to TRBJ2-3; D remains ambiguous. This CDR3 is built from 15 residues. V lost 2 bases and J lost 2, with 11 bases in between. Germline CDR1 and CDR2: SGHNT and YENEEA. The CDR3 nucleotides read TGTGCCAGCAGCTTATCGGCCCCCCTCACAGATACGCAGTATTTT. Translating it yields CASSLSAPLTDTQYF. Full variable domain (missing parts from reference TRBV11-3 and TRBJ2-3): EAGVVQSPRYKIIEKKQPVAFWCNPISGHNTLYWYLQNLGQGPELLIRYENEEAVDDSQLPKDRFSAERLKGVDSTLKIQPAELGDSAVYLCASSLSAPLTDTQYFGPGTRLTVL.

The gene calls are TRBV5-1 and TRBJ1-1; 9 positions match TRBD1. V lost 5 bases, J lost 4 bases, and 3 bases stayed unmatched. The CDR3 is made up of 13 amino acids. Germline loops: CDR1 SGHRS, CDR2 YFSETQ. The DNA for the CDR3 is TGCGCCAGCAGACAGACAGGGGGCACTGAAGCTTTCTTT. Encoded protein: CASRQTGGTEAFF.

The rearrangement links TRBV11-2 to TRBJ1-2; D ambiguous. V lost 1 base and J 4 bases, leaving 7 bases between the germline ends. The CDR3 has 13 residues. Germline V gives CDR1 SGHAT, CDR2 FQNNGV. CDR3 coding DNA: TGTGCCAGCAGCTTAGGTGGGGTCTATGGCTACACCTTC. It yields the protein CASSLGGVYGYTF.

This chain uses TRBV5-6 with TRBJ2-3, with 10 bases fitting TRBD1. Per the germline V gene, CDR1 is SGHDT and CDR2 is YYEEEE. Trimming removed 3 bases from V and 5 bases from J; junction bases left unmatched: 3. The CDR3 has 14 residues. CDR3 nucleotide sequence: TGTGCCAGCAGCTATAGGACAGGGGGAGATACGCAGTATTTT. Protein sequence: CASSYRTGGDTQYF. The full variable domain, in which reference TRBV5-6 and TRBJ2-3 provide the parts outside the CDR3, is DAGVTQSPTHLIKTRGQQVTLRCSPKSGHDTVSWYQQALGQGPQFIFQYYEEEERQRGNFPDRFSGHQFPNYSSELNVNALLLGDSALYLCASSYRTGGDTQYFGPGTRLTVL.

V and J are TRBV15 and TRBJ2-6, with no clear D. CDR1 is LNHNV, CDR2 YYDKDF, per germline (reference sequence). The CDR3 has 19 amino acids. Trimming took 1 base from V and 0 from J, leaving 16 bases between them. The DNA of the CDR3 is TGTGCCACCAGCAGAGCCTTGGGCAGGTTGCGCTCTGGGGCCAACGTCCTGACTTTC. Translation: CATSRALGRLRSGANVLTF.

V and J are TRBV9 and TRBJ2-5, with TRBD2 as a possible D gene (7 bases). Germline assignment: CDR1 SGDLS and CDR2 YYNGEE. Trimming took 0 bases from V and 5 from J, leaving 20 bases between them. There are 17 residues in the CDR3. CDR3: CASSVGVLRGGSETQYF. CDR3 bases: TGTGCCAGCAGCGTAGGAGTATTGAGGGGGGGCTCGGAGACCCAGTACTTC. Combining the CDR3 with reference TRBV9 and TRBJ2-5 gives the whole variable domain DSGVTQTPKHLITATGQRVTLRCSPRSGDLSVYWYQQSLDQGLQFLIQYYNGEERAKGNILERFSAQQFPDLHSELNLSSLELGDSALYFCASSVGVLRGGSETQYFGPGTRLLVL.

The V and J genes are TRBV27 and TRBJ2-7; no definite D call. The CDR3 has 13 residues. Per the germline V gene, CDR1 is MNHEY and CDR2 is SMNVEV (reference sequence). Trimming removed 2 bases at V and 4 bases at J, with 9 bases between. The CDR3 DNA sequence: TGTGCCAGCAGTTTACGGCCAGCTTACGAGCAGTACTTC. Translated, it gives CASSLRPAYEQYF.

The chain is built from TRBV2 and TRBJ1-5, with 11 bases identical to TRBD1. With V trimmed by 5 bases and J by 3 bases, 3 bases remained unmatched. This CDR3 has 15 amino acids. Germline V gene lookup returns CDR1 SNHLY and CDR2 FYNNEI. The CDR3 nucleotides are TGTGCCAGCAGTTGGGACAGGGGGGACAATCAGCCCCAGCATTTT. Amino acids: CASSWDRGDNQPQHF.

V is TRBV7-9 and J is TRBJ2-2; 7 nucleotides align to TRBD2. CDR1 and CDR2 (germline): SEHNR, FQNEAQ (reference sequence). V gave up 4 bases and J gave up 6 bases; unmatched junction bases: 5. The CDR3 is 14 residues long. The CDR3 DNA reads as TGTGCCAGCAGCTCAGGGAGGGGTGCCGGGGAGCTGTTTTTT. Protein product: CASSSGRGAGELFF.

The rearrangement joins TRBV12-5 to TRBJ1-1; D is uncertain. The CDR3 contains 14 residues. V was pared by 5 bases and J by 1 base, with 11 bases between. Germline CDR1 is LGHNT and CDR2 is FRNRAP. CDR3 amino acids: CASGPSYRNTEAFF. CDR3 sequence (DNA): TGTGCTAGTGGTCCTTCCTATAGGAACACTGAAGCTTTCTTT.

The chain combines TRBV5-1 with TRBJ2-5; D may be TRBD1 (7 bases). Germline V gene lookup returns CDR1 SGHRS and CDR2 YFSETQ. Trimming stripped 4 bases from V and 5 bases from J, with 18 bases between. The CDR3 length is 15 residues. CDR3 bases: TGCGCCAGCAGCACCCAGGGGGGACTGAGGGAGACCCAGTACTTC. Amino acids: CASSTQGGLRETQYF.

The DNA for the CDR3 is TGTGCCAGCAGCTCCAGACAACTCTCCTACAATGAGCAGTTCTTC. It codes for CASSSRQLSYNEQFF. This rearrangement joins TRBV7-8 to TRBJ2-1; D gene ambiguous. Per germline, CDR1 SGHVS and CDR2 FQNEAQ. Trimming left V 4 bases short and J 0 bases short, with 10 bases between. The length of the CDR3 is 15 residues.

The gene calls are TRBV29-1 and TRBJ1-2; D may be TRBD1 (5 bases). Germline values: CDR1 SQVTM, CDR2 ANQGSEA. This CDR3 is 11 amino acids long. V was clipped by 6 bases and J by 4 bases, with 9 bases between them. The CDR3 spells CSVGRGYGYTF. CDR3 in DNA: TGCAGCGTGGGACGGGGCTATGGCTACACCTTC.

The V and J genes are TRBV9 and TRBJ1-3; D uncertain. Between the trimmed V and J ends, which lost 0 bases and 0 bases, there was a span of 4 bases. Germline V gene sequence: CDR1 SGDLS, CDR2 YYNGEE. The CDR3 has 14 amino acids. The CDR3 reads CASSVEDSGNTIYF. In DNA, the CDR3 is TGTGCCAGCAGCGTAGAAGACTCTGGAAACACCATATATTTT.

The rearrangement joins TRBV4-2 to TRBJ1-1, with 7 bases matching TRBD1. With V trimmed by 3 bases and J by 4 bases, 5 bases remained unmatched. This CDR3 region has 14 residues. Germline CDR1 reads LGHNA; CDR2 reads YNFKEQ. The DNA for the CDR3 is TGTGCCAGCAGCCAGGAACAGGGGATCACTGAAGCTTTCTTT. It translates to CASSQEQGITEAFF.

The chain has TRBV6-6 and TRBJ1-2; 7 nucleotides agree with TRBD1. CDR3 length: 16 amino acids. The V and J ends lost 6 bases and 5 bases, in that order; junction bases with no gene match: 15. Germline CDR1 is MNHNY and CDR2 is SVGAGI (reference sequence). The chain's CDR3 is CASRQTRQGGLYGYTF. CDR3 nucleotide sequence: TGTGCCAGCAGGCAAACGAGACAGGGCGGCCTATATGGCTACACCTTC.

J is TRBJ1-1 and V is TRBV19; the D gene is possibly TRBD1 (5 bases). CDR3 length equals 13 residues. Germline-derived CDR1 and CDR2 are LNHDA and SQIVND (reference sequence). Trimming took 0 bases from V and 11 from J, leaving 13 bases between them. In DNA, the CDR3 is TGTGCCAGTAGTATAGACGGGACGGCTGCGGCTTTCTTT. This gives the protein CASSIDGTAAAFF.